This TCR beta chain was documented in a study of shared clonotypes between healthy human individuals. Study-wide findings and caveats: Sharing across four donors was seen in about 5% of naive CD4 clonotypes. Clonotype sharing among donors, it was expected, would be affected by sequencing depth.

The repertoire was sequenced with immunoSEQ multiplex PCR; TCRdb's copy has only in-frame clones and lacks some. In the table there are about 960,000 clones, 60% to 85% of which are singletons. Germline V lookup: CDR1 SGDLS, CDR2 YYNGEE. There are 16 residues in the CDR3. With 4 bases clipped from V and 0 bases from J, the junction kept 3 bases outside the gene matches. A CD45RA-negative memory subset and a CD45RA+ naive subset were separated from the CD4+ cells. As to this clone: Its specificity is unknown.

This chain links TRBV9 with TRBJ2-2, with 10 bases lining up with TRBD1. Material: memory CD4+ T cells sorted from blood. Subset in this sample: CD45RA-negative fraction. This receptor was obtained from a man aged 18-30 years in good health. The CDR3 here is CASSQTGGSNTGELFF. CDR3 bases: TGTGCCAGCAGCCAGACAGGGGGCTCGAACACCGGGGAGCTGTTTTTT.